Each of the 25 T cell receptor beta chains below was sequenced from the same sample in a study of blood T cells in healthy people across ages. Combining a sample-barcoded 5' primer with a J-beta primer mix, a second PCR ran for about 7 to 11 cycles. MiXCR was run by TCRdb on the 5' RACE reads, yielding one entry per CDR3 protein. This table holds about 1,400,000 distinct CDR3 sequences, roughly 45% found once. The sequenced sample was blood. The receptors originated from a young woman in good health.

This clonotype was counted many times. The V and J genes are TRBV7-3 and TRBJ1-2; D possibly corresponds to TRBD1 (5 bases). The CDR3 spans 14 residues. The germline V and J ends were trimmed by 5 bases and 2 bases, with 12 bases remaining between them. Germline CDR1 and CDR2: SGHTA and FQGTGA. CDR3 nucleotides: TGTGCCAGCAGCCCTTCCGCAGGGAACTATGGCTACACCTTC. Translated, it gives CASSPSAGNYGYTF.

J is TRBJ2-1 and V is TRBV2, with D hard to call. Trimming took off 7 bases at V and 0 bases at J, with 7 bases between the two ends. CDR1 and CDR2 from the germline V gene are SNHLY and FYNNEI. This CDR3 is built from 13 residues. CDR3 loop: CASTPISYNEQFF. CDR3 DNA: TGTGCCAGCACGCCAATCTCCTACAATGAGCAGTTCTTC.

This clonotype was counted many times. J is TRBJ2-1 and V is TRBV5-1, with 14 bases fitting TRBD2. The CDR3 runs to 15 residues. CDR1 SGHRS and CDR2 YFSETQ come from the germline V gene. With V trimmed by 2 bases and J by 6 bases, 1 base remained unmatched. The CDR3 spells CASSFGLAGGNEQFF. For the CDR3, the DNA is TGCGCCAGCAGCTTCGGACTAGCGGGGGGCAATGAGCAGTTCTTC.

This sequence joins TRBV7-2 and TRBJ1-5; 8 bases are a match to TRBD1. The CDR3 is 17 residues long. Germline V gives CDR1 SGHTA, CDR2 FQGNSA. J gave up 5 bases and V 5 bases, and 14 bases lay outside the gene matches. CDR3: CASSPVLVAGGHQPQHF. CDR3 bases: TGTGCCAGCAGCCCCGTCTTAGTGGCAGGGGGCCATCAGCCCCAGCATTTT.

The chain uses TRBV2 and TRBJ1-2; D is undetermined. The CDR3 extends over 11 amino acids. Germline V lookup: CDR1 SNHLY, CDR2 FYNNEI. The germline V and J ends were trimmed by 10 bases and 4 bases, with 10 bases remaining between them. CDR3 in DNA: TGTGCCACCCTACTAATCTATGGCTACACCTTC. Its translation is CATLLIYGYTF.

V usage is TRBV4-2 and J usage is TRBJ2-5; 9 positions agree with TRBD2. Per the germline V gene, CDR1 is LGHNA and CDR2 is YNFKEQ. V shed 0 bases and J 5 bases; nucleotides not matched to a gene: 13. The CDR3 consists of 18 residues. This chain's CDR3 is CASSQEWGSGRLVETQYF. For the CDR3, the DNA is TGTGCCAGCAGCCAAGAGTGGGGTAGCGGGAGATTGGTGGAGACCCAGTACTTC.

The genes are TRBV20-1 and TRBJ2-5; 11 bases map to TRBD2. The trim removed 3 bases at V and 2 bases at J, leaving 8 bases unmatched. CDR3 length: 16 amino acids. CDR1 and CDR2 from the germline V gene are DFQATT and SNEGSKA (reference sequence). The CDR3 spells CSARGIAGGWQETQYF. The CDR3 DNA reads as TGCAGTGCTAGGGGGATAGCGGGGGGGTGGCAAGAGACCCAGTACTTC.

About this clonotype itself: This may come from a read error, since a much larger clone is one base off. The chain is built from TRBV29-1 and TRBJ2-5; TRBD2 agrees at 8 bases. Gene TRBJ2-7 matches the end of the DNA better, so the J call may be wrong. CDR3 length: 13 amino acids. Germline loops: CDR1 SQVTM, CDR2 ANQGSEA. CDR3 bases: TGCAGCGTTGGCGTTAGCGGGGTCCGCGAGCAGTACTTC. It translates to CSVGVSGVREQYF.

The chain carries TRBV19 and TRBJ2-5; TRBD1 matches 8 bases. V shed 7 bases and J 4 bases; nucleotides not matched to a gene: 11. Germline V lookup: CDR1 LNHDA, CDR2 SQIVND (reference sequence). The CDR3 has 15 residues. The CDR3 nucleotides read TGTGCCAGTATCCAGACAACCGGGACAGGAGAGACCCAGTACTTC. Translated: CASIQTTGTGETQYF.

Remarks on this clonotype: The CDR3 ends on some other residue instead of the conserved phenylalanine or tryptophan, so this is likely a read error. The chain employs TRBV9 and TRBJ2-5; maybe TRBD2 (6 bases). The last part of the DNA fits TRBJ2-1 better; the J call may be wrong. Germline CDR1 is SGDLS and CDR2 is YYNGEE. This CDR3 has 14 amino acids. The CDR3 is CASSVAGVQETQFL. The CDR3, as DNA: TGTGCCAGCAGCGTAGCGGGGGTCCAAGAGACCCAGTTCCTC.

The V call is TRBV6-1, the J call TRBJ2-4; TRBD2 matches 12 bases. The CDR3 contains 14 residues. Trimming removed 6 bases from V and 13 bases from J; junction bases left unmatched: 10. CDR1 and CDR2 (germline): MNHNS, SASEGT. CDR3 DNA sequence: TGTGCCAGCAGGCTAGCGGGAGGGCCGGGGGAGCAGTACTTC. Translating gives CASRLAGGPGEQYF.

Only a few counts were recorded for this clonotype. J is TRBJ2-2 and V is TRBV3-1, with D tentatively TRBD2 (5 bases). Germline V gene sequence: CDR1 LGHDT, CDR2 YNNKEL (reference sequence). V was pared by 1 base and J by 9 bases, with 6 bases between. This CDR3 is 12 amino acids long. CDR3 in DNA: TGTGCCAGCAGCCAAGCGGGAAGGGAGCTGTTTTTT. Translating it yields CASSQAGRELFF. Together with reference TRBV3-1 and TRBJ2-2, the CDR3 gives the full variable domain: DTAVSQTPKYLVTQMGNDKSIKCEQNLGHDTMYWYKQDSKKFLKIMFSYNNKELIINETVPNRFSPKSPDKAHLNLHINSLELGDSAVYFCASSQAGRELFFGEGSRLTVL.

The chain couples TRBV9 to TRBJ1-2, with D possibly being TRBD1 (6 bases). This CDR3 region has 15 residues. Germline CDR1 SGDLS, CDR2 YYNGEE. V lost 4 bases, J lost 3 bases, and 16 bases lay in between. DNA for the CDR3: TGTGCCAGCAGCCAAACAGGGCCCCCGGACTATGGCTACACCTTC. This gives the protein CASSQTGPPDYGYTF.

Written as DNA, the CDR3 is TGCAGCGTTGAGTTACCCAGGGAAACAACAGATACGCAGTATTTT. This gives the protein CSVELPRETTDTQYF. The rearrangement uses TRBV29-1 and TRBJ2-3; the D gene is possibly TRBD1 (5 bases). Germline CDR1 is SQVTM and CDR2 is ANQGSEA. The length of the CDR3 is 15 residues. V was clipped by 3 bases and J by 3 bases, with 16 bases between them.

This clonotype was detected only a few times. The CDR3 DNA reads TGCAGCGTTGAAGATGGGGGCCCGAACACCGGGGAGCTGTTTTTT. This gives the protein CSVEDGGPNTGELFF. The rearrangement joins TRBV29-1 to TRBJ2-2; perhaps TRBD1 as D (6 bases). CDR1 and CDR2 from the germline V gene are SQVTM and ANQGSEA. V lost 0 bases, J lost 0 bases, and 8 bases lay in between. The length of the CDR3 is 15 residues.

The V call is TRBV29-1, the J call TRBJ1-2, with 7 bases fitting TRBD1. V was clipped by 6 bases and J by 4 bases; unmatched bases: 8. Germline CDR1 and CDR2: SQVTM and ANQGSEA. This CDR3 has 13 amino acids. The CDR3 sequence: CSVEGAPIYGYTF. The CDR3 DNA is TGCAGCGTCGAGGGGGCCCCCATCTATGGCTACACCTTC.

The J gene is TRBJ2-3, the V gene TRBV3-1; a weak D match, TRBD2 (5 bases). V lost 0 bases to trimming and J lost 2 bases, with 9 bases between them. Germline lookup yields CDR1 LGHDT and CDR2 YNNKEL (reference sequence). The CDR3 totals 15 residues. The CDR3 coding sequence is TGTGCCAGCAGCCAAGATGAGGACTCCACAGATACGCAGTATTTT. Its protein product is CASSQDEDSTDTQYF.

The rearrangement links TRBV12-3 or TRBV12-4 to TRBJ2-3; D remains unclear. The CDR3 has 15 amino acids. V was shortened by 3 bases and J by 0 bases, with 10 bases between the two germline ends. The DNA of the CDR3 is TGTGCCAGCAGTTTTTTGTCGGTGAGCACAGATACGCAGTATTTT. This codes for CASSFLSVSTDTQYF.

The table lists this clonotype with many counts. The chain recombines TRBV27 with TRBJ2-3; 8 positions agree with TRBD2. Germline values: CDR1 MNHEY, CDR2 SMNVEV (reference sequence). V shed 9 bases, J shed 2 bases, and the junction held 1 base outside the gene matches. The CDR3 covers 12 residues. CDR3 DNA sequence: TGTGCCAGTGGACTAGCCACAGATACGCAGTATTTT. This sequence encodes CASGLATDTQYF.

Comment on this clonotype: An end of the junction differs from the germline gene, which may be a read error. The chain uses TRBV7-7 and TRBJ2-3, with unresolved D. The CDR3 totals 14 residues. Per the germline V gene, CDR1 is SSHAT and CDR2 is FNYEAQ (reference sequence). CDR3 nucleotide sequence: TGTGCTAGCAGCCCGACACCTCGAGGAGATACGCAGTATTTT. Translation: CASSPTPRGDTQYF.

Many counts were recorded for this clonotype. CDR3 amino acids: CASSFANTQYF. The CDR3 DNA reads TGTGCCAGCAGTTTCGCCAATACGCAGTATTTT. The V and J genes are TRBV28 and TRBJ2-3; no firm D call. The germline V gene encodes CDR1 MDHEN and CDR2 SYDVKM. The CDR3 consists of 11 residues. V was clipped by 3 bases and J by 7 bases, with 5 bases between them.

The chain employs TRBV28 and TRBJ1-6; D might be TRBD1 (5 bases). Germline V gene sequence: CDR1 MDHEN, CDR2 SYDVKM. The V end lost 3 bases, the J end lost 9 bases, and 15 bases lay between the germline ends. This CDR3 region has 15 residues. The CDR3 region has the DNA TGTGCCAGCAGTTTGGGCGGGGGGATTAGTTCACCCCTCCACTTT. As protein: CASSLGGGISSPLHF.

This sequence joins TRBV28 and TRBJ2-3; TRBD2 aligns across 10 bases. V shed 5 bases and J 6 bases; nucleotides not matched to a gene: 11. The CDR3 is 16 residues long. CDR1 MDHEN and CDR2 SYDVKM come from the germline V gene. DNA for the CDR3: TGTGCCAGCAGTAGGCTAGCGGGAGTGGGTAGGGATACGCAGTATTTT. This encodes CASSRLAGVGRDTQYF.

As regards this clonotype: At one boundary the junction diverges from the germline segment, which might be a read error. The rearrangement joins TRBV20-1 to TRBJ2-2, with D tentatively TRBD2 (6 bases). CDR3 size: 15 residues. Germline values: CDR1 DFQATT, CDR2 SNEGSKA (reference sequence). The CDR3 region has the DNA TGCAGTGCTAGAGACCGGGACTTCTACACGGGGGAGCTGTTTTTT. Encoded protein: CSARDRDFYTGELFF.

This clonotype came up a few times. The chain links TRBV3-1 to TRBJ2-7; D unclear. The CDR3 consists of 12 residues. Germline-derived CDR1 and CDR2 are LGHDT and YNNKEL (reference sequence). Trimming shortened V by 9 bases and J by 5 bases, and 14 bases separated the two germline ends. CDR3 region: CARTLADHEQYF. In DNA, the CDR3 is TGTGCCAGAACATTGGCCGACCACGAGCAGTACTTC.